This T cell receptor beta chain was recorded in a study of glioma-infiltrating T cells after dendritic cell vaccination. Overall study: Dendritic cells derived from monocytes and pulsed with autologous tumor lysate formed the vaccine.

Measured with immunoSEQ multiplex PCR; TCRdb has only the in-frame clones, and not every one. This table holds 55,000 to 75,000 clones, about 80% found once. The time point was: after dendritic cell vaccination, including at tumor progression/relapse. This TCR derives from a human donor with glioblastoma. This specimen consisted of blood, obtained after dendritic cell vaccination.

Written as DNA, the CDR3 is TGTGCCAGCAGTTTATTTGTGGCTAGTAGCTACGAGCAGTACTTC. It codes for CASSLFVASSYEQYF. The chain has TRBV27 and TRBJ2-7; D not resolved. Deletions cut 1 base from V and 3 bases from J, with 13 bases between. Germline CDR1 reads MNHEY; CDR2 reads SMNVEV (reference sequence). The CDR3 length is 15 residues.